This T cell receptor (beta chain) was sequenced during a study of cytomegalovirus exposure and HLA in healthy donors. In the study overall: The Caucasian-associated ancestry cluster held 65% to 85% of around 380 genotyped donors.

CDR1 is SGHRS, CDR2 YFSETQ, per germline. Trimming removed 4 bases from V and 3 bases from J, with 17 bases in between. This CDR3 is built from 15 residues. Study-level findings and limits: Highly shared variants forming one cluster were likely a sequencing artifact. Altogether, more than 150 TCR beta chains were recorded as cytomegalovirus-associated. For TCR beta chains, V- and J-gene trimming was later linked to a missense DCLRE1C variant.

The primer mix had 60 Vbeta and 13 Jbeta primers. Libraries were prepared by immunoSEQ multiplex PCR; TCRdb keeps only in-frame clonotypes and omits some of them. The sample holds roughly 100,000 clones. Comments on this clone: The target antigen is unknown.

The V and J genes are TRBV5-1 and TRBJ2-7; maybe TRBD2 (6 bases). This TCR derives from a middle-aged man in good health and CMV-seronegative. Sample: PBMCs. CDR3 residues: CASSPLGGIGYEQYF. CDR3 nucleotide sequence: TGCGCCAGCAGCCCGCTGGGCGGGATCGGCTACGAGCAGTACTTC.